Below, one T cell receptor beta chain is given with its context. The target of this receptor is not known. No quality values exist for individual bases; no much larger clone is one base distant. Only healthy Caucasian donors were included. Three unrelated non-twin adults were also sequenced: a male aged 18 to 29, a male aged 50 to 60 and a female aged 50 to 60. Miltenyi CD45RO+ enrichment and human naive T-cell isolation kits were used to isolate memory (CD45RO+) and naive T cells from PBMC. V is pruned by 3 bases and J by 3 bases, leaving 6 bases of the junction without a gene match. From the cysteine up to the phenylalanine, the CDR3 has a length of 15 residues. Of all the DNA, just the CDR3 is kept, 45 bases in frame from base 1. These data come from a study of identical twins (dated by TCRdb to the mid-2010s). For the study in its entirety: To test whether fetal clonotypes persist, the study used deep sequencing on TCR alpha and beta repertoires from monozygotic twins, unrelated adults of various ages, and cord blood. Replicate twin experiments were performed at different times using different library preparation protocols to rule out contamination. Paper-wide results and their limitations: Excess twin sharing in beta out-of-frame sequences was weaker because fewer shared sequences lowered the signal-to-noise ratio. Out-of-frame TCR alpha sharing in monozygotic twins was systematically underestimated by recombination models, whereas sharing between unrelated individuals was in agreement with the recombination models. Out-of-frame TCR alpha sequences shared between twins showed an excess of low generation-probability sequences compared with coincidental sharing between unrelated individuals. Invariant T cells such as MAIT and iNKT could partly confound zero-insertion analyses, though diverse VJ usage argued against this for most clonotypes. Abundant cord blood beta clonotypes carried fewer insertions; young adult naive repertoires showed a weaker similar trend, while memory repertoires showed none. Because the same donors could not be followed over many years, conclusions were based on cross-sectional statistical analysis.

The protocol used for the library was 5' RACE. The sequencer was an Illumina HiSeq 2000. A universal primer binding site was added through template switching, and the final cDNA carried a unique molecular identifier so that TCR cDNA molecules could be counted accurately. First-strand cDNA for TCR alpha and beta chains was synthesized from specific primers in the conserved constant-segment region. To control for contamination, every cDNA library was double barcoded, receiving both a SMART-Mk sample barcode and Illumina barcodes. Two successive PCR steps introduced TruSeq adapter sequences along with Illumina sample barcodes. The Illumina HiSeq platform was used with custom primers to sequence TCR alpha and beta cDNA libraries. The source study handled its data this way. MiGEC processed the raw reads to extract unique molecular identifiers, while MiXCR was used to determine the CDR3 positions. For each individual, recombination models were inferred using an EM algorithm with the repgenHMM and IGoR tools. The tcR package in R was used for shared clonotype analysis, with sharing normalized by the product of cloneset sizes. To study raw recombination without the effects of thymic and clonal selection, out-of-frame nonproductive sequences were analyzed. Using fastp at Q25 and MiXCR, TCRdb reprocessed the public reads and kept productive beta chains. Merged by CDR3 protein, the rows form single entries marked with the most common genes and DNA. These V and J calls originate from TCRdb's pipeline instead of the authors' own analysis. The sample has around 370,000 distinct CDR3 sequences on record, about 10% of them singletons. The ten largest clonotypes hold roughly 9% of the sample.

Sequences were obtained from naive T cells sorted from blood. The cell subset or site tag for this specimen amounts to: cells isolated with a human naive T-cell isolation kit. The rearranged chain carries TRBV12-3 or TRBV12-4 and TRBJ2-3, with 7 bases matching TRBD2. The TCR comes from a woman aged 45 to 65 in good health. The CDR3 loop reads CASSFRGVGTDTQYF. The DNA sequence is TGTGCCAGCAGTTTTCGGGGGGTCGGAACAGATACGCAGTATTTT.